This entry describes one T cell receptor (beta chain). Antigen specificity is unknown. Deep was the level used in running the assay. Some 30,000 T cell genomes, or approximately 200 ng DNA, went into the sorted-subset replicate PCRs. Generated by immunoSEQ multiplex PCR, the TCRdb table keeps only in-frame clones and is missing some. The table records about 680,000 clones, 55% to 75% of them present only once. This entry comes from a study of shared clonotypes between healthy human individuals. Study-level results: Tissue TCR repertoires likely differ from these blood-only repertoires. When naive CD4 clonotypes were compared across several donors, about 5% were shared.

Per germline, CDR1 MNHNY and CDR2 SVGAGI (reference sequence). The trim removed 6 bases at V and 0 bases at J, leaving 3 bases unmatched. The CDR3 contains 15 residues. The clonotype originates from a woman in her 30s in good health. The rearrangement links TRBV6-6 to TRBJ2-1; 9 bases agree with TRBD2. Material: memory CD4+ T cells sorted from blood. This sample's subset: CD45RA-negative fraction. In DNA form, the CDR3 reads TGTGCCAGCAGGAGACTAGCGGACTCCTACAATGAGCAGTTCTTC. It is translated as CASRRLADSYNEQFF.